What follows describes a single T cell receptor (beta chain). In replicate PCRs of sorted subsets, about 220 ng DNA, approximately 30,000 T cell genomes, was used. Clones were read by immunoSEQ multiplex PCR, and TCRdb kept only the in-frame ones, dropping some. Among fewer than 1.6 million clones listed, 97% to 99% were seen once. This sample is drawn from a study of shared clonotypes between healthy human individuals. The CDR3 length is 17 residues. Trimming stripped 0 bases from V and 2 bases from J, with 15 bases between. The germline V gene has CDR1 LNHNV and CDR2 YYDKDF (reference sequence). Healthy HIV-negative adults without recent acute infections or vaccinations served as donors.

The sequencing sample was made of naive CD4+ T cells sorted from blood. Subset described: CD45RA+ positively selected. The V call is TRBV15, the J call TRBJ2-3, with D perhaps TRBD2 (6 bases). The TCR was taken from a man between 25 and 39 years old in good health. The CDR3 DNA is TGTGCCACCAGCAGAGATCGGGACGGGAGATTCACAGATACGCAGTATTTT. Translated, it gives CATSRDRDGRFTDTQYF. The variable domain in full, completed from reference TRBV15 and TRBJ2-3, reads DAMVIQNPRYQVTQFGKPVTLSCSQTLNHNVMYWYQQKSSQAPKLLFHYYDKDFNNEADTPDNFQSRRPNTSFCFLDIRSPGLGDTAMYLCATSRDRDGRFTDTQYFGPGTRLTVL.